The source of this TCR beta chain is a study of memory CD8 T cells in hepatitis C reinfection (dated by TCRdb to 2017 to 2019). The study in broad terms: Of the five donors, three spontaneously resolved two consecutive HCV infections, and two cleared a primary infection but developed chronic infection after reinfection. A case counted as HCV reinfection when an HCV RNA test came back positive after two negative tests taken at least 60 days apart. Peak reinfection samples were collected 3 to 8 weeks after reinfection was detected. The TCR beta repertoire of virus-specific CD8 T cells was tracked longitudinally in about five donors across an HCV reinfection episode. Between about 2009 and 2012, a few reinfection cases with stored pre-reinfection samples were identified. In the reinfection study, participants who had previously resolved an HCV infection were followed up every 3 months. Previously published longitudinal data on tetramer+ CD8 T cell frequency were used to select the peak reinfection time point.

The research as a whole found: Because the study included only a few donors, definitive conclusions about public clonotypes linked to secondary clearance could not be reached.

In light of the paper, this sample's time point label describes: peak reinfection, 3 to 8 weeks after reinfection detection. The sorted cells were sequenced directly ex vivo, without any in vitro expansion ahead of TCR sequencing. The donors were people who inject drugs and were enrolled in the Montreal Acute Hepatitis C Cohort Study (HEPCO) in Canada. As controls, total naive CD8 T cells, sorted as viable CD3+ CD8+ CD45RO-, were obtained from a couple of donors at each of the three reinfection time points. Before sorting, cryopreserved peripheral blood mononuclear cells were thawed and used as the source for purifying CD8 T cells. CD8 T cells were enriched by negative selection with the MACS CD8+ T cell Isolation Kit. Cells were sorted on a BD FACSAria II sorter using FACSDiva software, and FlowJo was used for data analysis. With respect to this clone: Its target antigen remains unknown. No much larger clone is present one base from it, and per-base qualities are unavailable.

The cysteine opens and the phenylalanine closes a CDR3 of 14 amino acids. Only the CDR3 DNA is retained, 42 bases long and in frame from the first base. In the germline V gene, CDR1 corresponds to SGHTS and CDR2 to YDEGEE. V was cut back by 2 bases and J by 4 bases, leaving a gap of 9 bases between them. The library was built by means of the immunoSEQ multiplex PCR assay. Genomic DNA was extracted from the sorted cells, and the TCR beta V, D and J regions were sequenced using the automated high-throughput method of Adaptive Biotechnologies. A two-step, bias-controlled multiplex PCR was used to amplify the CDR3 regions. Amplified TCR beta libraries were sequenced on an Illumina instrument. In the original analysis: The demultiplexed reads were processed to cut down on amplification and sequencing bias, and the IMGT database was used to assign CDR3 sequences to gene families. Repertoire data were analyzed with ImmunoSEQ software version 2.0. Out-of-frame sequences and sequences with stop codons in the CDR3 were removed from clonotype lists. Clonotypes with a frequency below 0.01% were excluded because such clonotypes corresponded to less than one cell. Richness was calculated by dividing observed richness by input cell number, and evenness was calculated by dividing Shannon entropy by log observed richness. To measure repertoire diversity and how similar the repertoire was between time points, Simpson diversity and Morisita-Horn overlap indices were applied. Clonotypes were sorted into dominant (>1%), sub-dominant (0.5-0.99%), low abundance (0.1-0.49%) or lowest abundance (<0.1%) groups. For the germline index, total nucleotide additions were subtracted from total CDR3 length, and that difference was then divided by total CDR3 length. Sourced from immuneACCESS, this table was stored by TCRdb with only in-frame sequences that have V and J called. A share of the clones is absent; for the studies checked, an unresolved V gene accounts for under half, and the remainder has no known explanation. V, J and clone size are taken as reported in that table, and D and trimming were inferred from the DNA itself. Counted in this sample were roughly 43,000 clones; approximately 88% of them appeared once. The ten largest clones capture 1% to 1.5% of the sample.

The clonotype was recovered from a man between 18 and 35 years old with hepatitis C virus infection. Here the chain combines TRBV5-8 and TRBJ2-2; a weak D assignment points to TRBD1 (5 bases agree). Sequences were obtained from naive CD8+ T cells sorted from blood. The sample's cell subset or site label, in plain terms: total naive CD8+CD45RO- T cells. The CDR3 reads CASSFGQGTGELFF. The nucleotide sequence is given as TGTGCCAGCAGCTTTGGCCAGGGCACCGGGGAGCTGTTTTTT.